Sequencing of this T cell receptor beta chain was carried out in a study of control samples from healthy donors and cancer patients. Some clones are missing from TCRdb's copy, which holds only in-frame ones; the method was immunoSEQ multiplex PCR. The sample has some 120,000 clones; around 89% are singletons. The germline V gene has CDR1 SGHTA and CDR2 FQGTGA. Losses at the gene ends were 5 bases for V and 8 bases for J; bases not matched to a gene: 10. CDR3 length: 14 residues. Sample: blood. The sequence was obtained from a woman between 70 and 85 years old in good health. The V gene is TRBV7-3, the J gene TRBJ1-2; 8 nucleotides agree with TRBD1. This chain's CDR3 is CASSPGQGRGGYTF. CDR3 sequence (DNA): TGTGCCAGCAGCCCCGGACAGGGAAGAGGCGGCTACACCTTC.